The 3 T cell receptor beta chains presented below share a single source sample, sequenced in a study of blood T cell repertoires in COVID-19. Some clones are missing from TCRdb's copy, which holds only in-frame ones; the method was immunoSEQ multiplex PCR. The table includes 150,000 to 200,000 clones, approximately 85% detected once. Sequencing used peripheral blood. All receptors come from a man between 60 and 70 years old with active or convalescent COVID-19.

This chain links TRBV3-1 (or the pseudogene TRBV3-2) with TRBJ2-7; D is possibly TRBD2 (7 bases). Germline V gene sequence: CDR1 LGHDT, CDR2 YNNKEL (reference sequence). This CDR3 is 14 amino acids long. The V and J ends lost 5 bases and 4 bases respectively, with 15 bases between them. CDR3 in amino acids: CASSKGGVRYEQYF. In nucleotides, the CDR3 is TGTGCCAGCAGCAAAGGGGGGGTCAGGTACGAGCAGTACTTC.

This sequence joins TRBV18 and TRBJ1-4, with TRBD1 matching 7 bases. The CDR3 is made up of 14 amino acids. V shed 6 bases, J shed 4 bases, and the junction held 5 bases outside the gene matches. CDR1 and CDR2 (germline): KGHSH, LQKENI. In DNA form, the CDR3 reads TGTGCCAGCTCGTCGGACAGGAGTAATGAAAAACTGTTTTTT. Protein product: CASSSDRSNEKLFF.

CDR3 DNA: TGCGCCAGCAGCTCCTCGTTCACAGGAATGGGCGGGGAGCTGTTTTTT. Its protein product is CASSSSFTGMGGELFF. The chain joins TRBV5-1 to TRBJ2-2, with D perhaps matching TRBD1 (5 bases). Trimming removed 3 bases from V and 7 bases from J, with 19 bases in between. Germline CDR1 reads SGHRS; CDR2 reads YFSETQ. The CDR3 totals 16 residues.